This T cell receptor (beta chain) emerged from a study of blood T cell repertoires in COVID-19. Study overall: Specimens from acute and convalescent COVID-19 originated in the United States, Italy and Spain. T cells, B-cell-depleted T cells, or PBMCs supplied cDNA or gDNA.

Trimming cost V 4 bases and J 4 bases; bases outside gene matches: 9. This CDR3 comprises 16 residues. From germline, CDR1 is SGHNT and CDR2 YYREEE (reference sequence). The authors' processing: Amplified reference gene primers provided the basis for estimating nucleated cell counts. Method: immunoSEQ multiplex PCR; TCRdb's copy keeps in-frame clones and lacks some. Clone size and the V and J calls come from that table; the DNA yielded D and trimming. The sample includes 140,000 or so clones, roughly 80% of them seen just once. The source material was peripheral blood. This TCR was sampled from a woman over 75 with acute or convalescent COVID-19. The chain couples TRBV5-4 to TRBJ2-1; 9 nucleotides agree with TRBD2. CDR3 in DNA: TGTGCCAGCAGCAAAAAGACTAGCGGTGCATACAATGAGCAGTTCTTC. Translation gives CASSKKTSGAYNEQFF.